This TCR beta chain was sequenced in a study of control samples from healthy donors and cancer patients. V was pared by 3 bases and J by 4 bases, with 13 bases between. Germline values: CDR1 SNHLY, CDR2 FYNNEI. The CDR3 is 15 residues long. Data came from immunoSEQ multiplex PCR; TCRdb stores just in-frame clones and leaves some out. The data contain about 92,000 clones, around 82% of them singletons. The specimen sequenced was blood. The rearrangement joins TRBV2 to TRBJ1-5; D not resolved. The source of this sequence is a woman aged 55-69 years in good health. CDR3 sequence: CASSDAGSGNQPQHF. In DNA form, the CDR3 reads TGTGCCAGCAGTGATGCGGGGTCGGGGAATCAGCCCCAGCATTTT.